The following is a TCR beta chain sequence with its context. Its antigen is not identified. TCRdb recomputed calls from the reads with MiXCR, one row per CDR3 protein. The sample comprises about 890,000 distinct CDR3 sequences, less than 35% of which are singletons, and around 15% rests with the top ten. V trimming: 9 bases; J trimming: 6 bases; junction bases outside the gene matches: 7. Germline loops: CDR1 SNHLY, CDR2 FYNNEI. This CDR3 has 14 amino acids. The data derive from a study of T cell repertoires in cytomegalovirus infection. This sequence joins TRBV2 and TRBJ2-1, with 11 bases aligning to TRBD1. The material sequenced was cultured CD8+ T cells from PBMCs, taken from culture after CMV antigen stimulation. This receptor was obtained from a human donor in good health (CMV status not recorded). Some clones in this sample may be carry-over from other donors' samples. This CDR3 reads CARPRDRGFNEQFF. The DNA for the CDR3 is TGTGCCAGACCCCGGGACAGGGGGTTCAATGAGCAGTTCTTC. Full variable domain (remainder filled in from reference TRBV2 and TRBJ2-1): EPEVTQTPSHQVTQMGQEVILRCVPISNHLYFYWYRQILGQKVEFLVSFYNNEISEKSEIFDDQFSVERPDGSNFTLKIRSTKLEDSAMYFCARPRDRGFNEQFFGPGTRLTVL.